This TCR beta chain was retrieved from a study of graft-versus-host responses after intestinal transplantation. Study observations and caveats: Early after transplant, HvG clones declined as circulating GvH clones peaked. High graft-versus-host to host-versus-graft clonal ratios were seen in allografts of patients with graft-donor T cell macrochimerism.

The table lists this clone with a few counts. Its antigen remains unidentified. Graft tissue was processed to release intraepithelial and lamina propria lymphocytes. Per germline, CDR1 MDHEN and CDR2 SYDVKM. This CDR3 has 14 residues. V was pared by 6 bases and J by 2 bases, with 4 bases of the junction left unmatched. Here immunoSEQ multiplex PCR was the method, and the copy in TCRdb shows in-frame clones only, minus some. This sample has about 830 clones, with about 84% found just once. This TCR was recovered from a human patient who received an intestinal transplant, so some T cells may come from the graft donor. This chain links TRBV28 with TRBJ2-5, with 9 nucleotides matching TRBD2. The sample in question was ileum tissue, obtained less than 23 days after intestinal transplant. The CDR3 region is CASRAGGTQETQYF. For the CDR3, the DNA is TGTGCCAGCAGAGCGGGAGGAACTCAAGAGACCCAGTACTTC.